This T cell receptor (beta chain) is drawn from a study of cytomegalovirus exposure and HLA in healthy donors (dated by TCRdb to the late 2010s). For context, the study as a whole: In an earlier analysis of approximately 640 of the donors, around 290 Gb of sequence data and just under 120 million unique TCR beta sequences from 180 million or so T cells were reported. About 300 gigabases of sequencing data and tens of millions of unique TCR sequences were included in an early release covering several hundred HLA-typed donors. The genetic ancestry cluster associated with self-reported Caucasian donors included roughly four fifths of the 350 to 500 genotyped donors. The aim of the study was to test whether cataloging public T cell receptors could identify signatures of past pathogen exposure. The study profiled the T cell repertoires of 666 subjects by immunosequencing and related them to cytomegalovirus serostatus. A separate validation cohort of approximately 130 different subjects was used in addition to the approximately 610-subject first cohort. The study combined high-throughput TCR immunosequencing, statistical association of individual TCRs with disease status, and machine learning to predict cytomegalovirus infection status. To study patterns of TCR occurrence, a later analysis re-analyzed previously published TCR beta repertoires from just over 650 donors and added high-resolution HLA genotyping. The later analysis used no new phenotypic data to find candidate immune exposures, relying instead on TCR beta sequences and their occurrence across donors. An earlier analysis of around 540 of the donors applied high-throughput TCR beta sequencing to assess whether each TCR beta V gene segment acted as functional or pseudogenic. Donor age, sex, ethnicity and CMV serostatus were compiled together with the repertoire data. A later genetic analysis used genome-wide SNP genotypes for about three fifths of the roughly 700 donors, treating that subset as a discovery cohort. Every repertoire in the discovery cohort had been generated on one and the same sequencing platform. Both class I and class II loci were covered by HLA typing, at four-digit resolution. Typing coverage differed by locus: A, B, C, DRB1 and DQB1 were typed in roughly 620-640 donors, DQA1 in 500 to 550, DPA1 in approximately 600, and DPB1 in approximately 450. Roughly five DR-DQ haplotypes were treated as single units for association and clustering because of strong linkage in the cohort. Among roughly 400 genotyped donors of the cohort, an average of approximately 200,000 unique TCR beta nucleotide sequences was sequenced per donor, of which approximately 18% were non-productive. The paper's findings and limits, for the study overall: The sequencing pipeline was judged likely to have produced a cluster of highly shared sequence variants as a technical artifact. This cohort had only TCR beta chains sequenced, and the lack of alpha or paired-chain data limited which features could be detected. The study gave a list of roughly 150 TCR beta chains associated with cytomegalovirus. According to a later genetic analysis, donors in an Asian-associated ancestry cluster had fewer N-insertions in productive TCRs than the approximately 650-donor mean. In vitro tests confirmed that a few of the cytomegalovirus-associated TCR beta chains recognize cytomegalovirus antigens. Across donors, most TCR sequences were observed very rarely, whereas some public TCRs were present in many individuals. In a later analysis, several top co-occurrence clusters were reported to appear linked to parvovirus B19, influenza, CMV and Epstein-Barr virus. Strong co-occurrence of HLA alleles, especially DR and DQ, made assigning TCR associations to individual alleles difficult. A later genetic analysis associated a missense DCLRE1C variant with V-gene and J-gene trimming of TCR beta chains, and an independent cohort replicated the association. Most CMV-associated TCR beta chains appeared to be HLA-restricted in a later analysis, and the HLA associations seemed to be driven largely by CMV exposure. Linkage disequilibrium might explain the correlated functional status among segregating V segments, but an unknown experimental factor could not be ruled out. At a false discovery rate of 0.05, a later analysis linked under 20,000 TCR beta sequences to specific HLA alleles. According to the authors, the approach could potentially be generalized to other disease states and immunological phenotypes. In a later analysis, HLA-associated TCR beta chains were found to be more clonally expanded and to have lower generation probabilities than equally common non-associated chains. In both the original and validation cohorts, the classifier was reported to diagnose cytomegalovirus status with high specificity and sensitivity. According to a later analysis, TCR association rates differed among HLA loci, with DRB1 alleles showing the most associated TCRs and HLA-C alleles showing the fewest. In an earlier analysis of about 600 of the donors, most TCR beta V segments appeared in productive rearrangements about 87% or about 30% of the time, broadly matching IMGT annotations. For the cohort, immune exposure information was limited to CMV serostatus. The 87-base-pair reads could not distinguish some IMGT-functional V segments, including TRBV6-2 and TRBV6-3, so those segments were excluded. Presence/absence analyses assumed roughly uniform sequencing depth across donors, an assumption that may not hold. A further reported finding was that TCR beta sequences accurately predicted the HLA-A and HLA-B alleles for most subjects in the first cohort. Because counts were too low, seventeen rarely observed V segments, including chromosome 9 orphons, were left out of the earlier analysis of 587 of the donors. HLA typing was unavailable for some donors at each locus, so association tests used only the typed subset.

The cohort comprised some 730 healthy bone marrow donors. At the time of sampling, every cohort member was nominally healthy, though immune exposures that went unrecorded were likely present. The donor was CMV seropositive and was included in the group of 250 to 350 seropositive cohort members. A peripheral blood sample was provided by each donor, and peripheral blood mononuclear cells were used for TCR beta sequencing. Genomic DNA extraction from the blood cell samples was performed with the Qiagen DNeasy Blood Extraction Kit. Based on the germline V gene, the CDR1 and CDR2 sequences are SNHLY and FYNNEI. Measured from the cysteine to the phenylalanine, the CDR3 is 15 residues long. Of the read, only the CDR3 DNA is kept; its 45 bases are in frame from base 1. Trimming leaves V shorter by 6 bases and J shorter by 5 bases, with the junction holding 5 bases beyond the gene matches. Only a few counts were recorded for this clone. Its antigen specificity is not known. Nothing much larger sits one base from this clone, and base qualities are not available.

Libraries were made using the immunoSEQ multiplex PCR assay. A mixture of 60 forward primers for TCR Vbeta segments and 13 reverse primers for TCR Jbeta segments was used in the multiplex PCR. A multiplex PCR assay on genomic DNA amplified the CDR3 region of rearranged TCR beta genes. The amplified TCR beta libraries were sequenced on the Illumina HiSeq System as 87-base-pair reads. Per the authors' processing: Across the 666 repertoires, a later analysis counted 78 million or so unique TCR beta chains, approximately 10 million of which were shared by at least two donors. To remove PCR and sequencing errors, raw reads were error-corrected and collapsed into unique sequences using a nearest-neighbor algorithm that merged closely related sequences. To assign V, D and J gene segments, CDR3 sequences were aligned to IMGT reference sequences. For a sequence to be retained, at least a six-nucleotide match to both a V gene segment and a J gene segment was required. Rearrangements were called productive when the CDR3 lacked stop codons and stayed in frame with V and J; all others were non-productive. CDR3 was defined according to IMGT convention as the region running from the second conserved V-encoded cysteine to the conserved J-encoded phenylalanine. The earlier analysis of about 610 of the donors excluded any sequence lacking an unambiguous match to a single V gene segment. In an earlier analysis of 587 of the donors, a V segment was called functional when productive rearrangements were above 56.7%, and segregating when the standard deviation between donors exceeded 5%. A statistical classification framework was built to diagnose cytomegalovirus status from the catalog of TCR beta chain sequences. In a later analysis, TCR nucleotide sequences were compared against IMGT/GENE-DB human TR gene sequences so that V and J genes could be assigned. A later analysis assigned CDR3 sequences and most-parsimonious VDJ recombination scenarios with the TCRdist pipeline. In a later analysis, each TCR beta chain was defined by its CDR3 amino acid sequence together with its V-gene family, and reads without a unique V-gene family were excluded. A later analysis removed 592 highly shared, low-generation-probability nucleotide sequences to deal with suspected cross-contamination and a sequencing artifact. For each public chain, a later analysis derived a clonal expansion index from normalized ranks of inferred template counts within each repertoire. Generation probabilities in a later analysis came from a VDJ recombination model fitted to out-of-frame rearrangements, and those results were checked against IGoR. Hypergeometric tests were used in a later analysis to score TCR-TCR, TCR-HLA and TCR-CMV co-occurrence, with a repertoire-size bias correction applied to the TCR pairs. False discovery rates were estimated in a later analysis by permuting HLA or CMV assignments 20 times. A later analysis grouped co-occurring TCRs with DBSCAN, adding TCRdist sequence similarity when clustering within HLA-allele-positive subsets. Co-occurrence clustering excluded repertoires with fewer than 30,000 or more than 120,000 public chains, plus five with anomalous nucleotide sharing. Imported from immuneACCESS, the table was reduced by TCRdb to in-frame sequences with V and J called. These copies leave out some clones; in studies compared against another copy, an unresolved V gene accounts for under half, and the cause of the remainder is not known. V and J calls and clone size come straight from that table; D and trimming were deduced from the DNA. The sample table shows about 150,000 clones, and less than 85% are seen once. 6.6% of the sample belongs to the ten largest clones.

The material sequenced was PBMCs. The TCR originated in a woman aged 45-59 years in good health and CMV-seropositive. The chain is encoded by TRBV2 joined to TRBJ2-2; the junction holds 11 bases that match TRBD2. The CDR3 has the sequence CASSPTSGVTGELFF. The DNA is TGTGCCAGCAGCCCGACTAGCGGGGTAACCGGGGAGCTGTTTTTT.